Following are 6 T cell receptor beta chains from one sample sequenced in a study of identical twins. TCRdb re-called the 5' RACE reads through MiXCR, storing one row per CDR3 protein. The profile shows 650,000 to 750,000 distinct CDR3 sequences, about 20% of them singletons. The sample also formed part of further work on T cells expressing NK-cell markers.

The sequencing input was PBMCs. The receptors derive from a woman between 18 and 30 years old in good health.

The rearrangement uses TRBV30 and TRBJ1-1, with a possible D match to TRBD1 (5 bases). Germline CDR1 is GTSNPN and CDR2 is SVGIG (reference sequence). The CDR3 covers 12 residues. With 5 bases removed from V and 2 bases from J, the gap between germline ends came to 9 bases. CDR3 DNA sequence: TGTGCCTGGGGGGACCTTAACACTGAAGCTTTCTTT. Its translation: CAWGDLNTEAFF.

This clonotype was seen more than once but under ten times. The chain carries TRBV10-3 and TRBJ2-2; the D gene is possibly TRBD2 (5 bases). The germline gives CDR1 ENHRY, CDR2 SYGVKD. This CDR3 spans 15 amino acids. V was pared by 2 bases and J by 4 bases, with 11 bases between. The DNA for the CDR3 is TGTGCCATCAGTGAGGGCGGGCTGGGCACCGGGGAGCTGTTTTTT. It translates to CAISEGGLGTGELFF.

This clonotype was recorded a few times. The J gene is TRBJ1-5, the V gene TRBV6-6; tentatively, D is TRBD1 (5 bases). This CDR3 is 12 amino acids long. Deletions cut 8 bases from V and 7 bases from J, with 12 bases between. CDR1 is MNHNY and CDR2 is SVGAGI in the germline V gene (reference sequence). CDR3 bases: TGTGCCAGCGGGGCGACGGGGCAGCCCCAGCATTTT. Its protein is CASGATGQPQHF.

The CDR3 DNA follows: TGTGCCAGCAGAACACAACGGGGCTTGGAGGGCTACACCTTC. As protein: CASRTQRGLEGYTF. The chain couples TRBV28 to TRBJ1-2; TRBD1 is a possible D gene (5 bases). Germline lookup yields CDR1 MDHEN and CDR2 SYDVKM. Trimming took 6 bases from V and 8 from J, leaving 19 bases between them. The CDR3 spans 14 residues.

The chain is built from TRBV7-8 and TRBJ1-5; tentative D call: TRBD1 (5 bases). The CDR3 length is 12 residues. CDR1 and CDR2 from the germline V gene are SGHVS and FQNEAQ. The V end was cut by 5 bases, the J end by 8 bases, with 10 bases between. The CDR3 sequence is CASSPREKPQHF. The CDR3 DNA reads TGTGCCAGCAGCCCCAGGGAAAAGCCCCAGCATTTT.

This rearrangement joins TRBV27 to TRBJ1-2, with D unresolved. The CDR3 is made up of 16 amino acids. Germline V gene lookup returns CDR1 MNHEY and CDR2 SMNVEV (reference sequence). The V gene lost 5 bases and the J gene lost 4 bases, with 20 bases spanning the gap. CDR3 sequence reads: CASSPHLGSAAYGYTF. CDR3 DNA sequence: TGTGCCAGCAGTCCCCATTTAGGATCGGCCGCCTATGGCTACACCTTC.